The clone carrying this T cell receptor beta chain was counted many times. As yet, its antigen is unknown. Some clones are missing from TCRdb's copy, which holds only in-frame ones; the method was immunoSEQ multiplex PCR. The sample includes about 120,000 clones, approximately 89% of them seen just once. This entry belongs to a study of OX40 agonist ivuxolimab in advanced cancers. For the study at large: Prior checkpoint blockade (anti-PD-1, anti-PD-L1 or anti-CTLA-4) was permitted; less than 45% had it. General study points: Expansion of clones was among the lowest in partial responders at 0.1-3.0 mg/kg.

The germline V gene encodes CDR1 LNHDA and CDR2 SQIVND (reference sequence). V was pared by 4 bases and J by 9 bases, with 7 bases of the junction left unmatched. This CDR3 contains 14 residues. Autoimmune disease history or systemic immunosuppression disqualified patients. This chain uses TRBV19 with TRBJ2-4; 9 bases match TRBD1. This sequence was found in an adult with an advanced solid tumor such as melanoma, head and neck, liver or kidney cancer. The input for sequencing was CD4+ or CD8+ T cells sorted from blood, taken in a trial of the OX40 agonist ivuxolimab. CDR3 bases: TGTGCCAGTAGTAAGGGACAGGGAGTCGCCATTCAGTACTTC. Protein product: CASSKGQGVAIQYF.